These 8 T cell receptor beta chains were all obtained from the same sample, sequenced in a study of OX40 agonist ivuxolimab in advanced cancers. The library was generated by the immunoSEQ multiplex PCR assay. The immuneACCESS repertoire file appears here via TCRdb, limited to in-frame rearrangements. These files lack a portion of the clones; in checked studies, under half of the deficit traces to unresolved V genes, and the cause of the others is not known. Counted in this sample were about 72,000 clones; roughly 86% of them appeared once. Around 2.5% of the sample goes to the ten largest clones. Specimen: CD4+ or CD8+ T cells sorted from blood, collected in a trial of the OX40 agonist ivuxolimab. These receptors were obtained from an adult with an advanced solid tumor such as melanoma, head and neck, liver or kidney cancer.

This clone was observed a single time. J is TRBJ2-5 and V is TRBV15, with 11 bases lining up with TRBD1. The J call may not be correct, given that the DNA end is closer to TRBJ2-7. This CDR3 is built from 15 residues. Per germline, CDR1 LNHNV and CDR2 YYDKDF (reference sequence). DNA of the CDR3: TGTGCCACCAGCACCAGGACAGGGGGCTTTTACGAGCAGTACTTC. It codes for CATSTRTGGFYEQYF.

The V gene is TRBV7-8, the J gene TRBJ2-5; D is unresolved. Germline CDR1 reads SGHVS; CDR2 reads FQNEAQ. CDR3 length: 14 amino acids. Trimming took 0 bases from V and 5 from J, leaving 10 bases between them. CDR3 sequence reads: CASSLAPQYETQYF. In DNA, the CDR3 is TGTGCCAGCAGCTTAGCGCCGCAGTATGAGACCCAGTACTTC. Using reference TRBV7-8 and TRBJ2-5 for the parts outside the CDR3, the full variable domain is GAGVSQSPRYKVAKRGQDVALRCDPISGHVSLFWYQQALGQGPEFLTYFQNEAQLDKSGLPSDRFFAERPEGSVSTLKIQRTQQEDSAVYLCASSLAPQYETQYFGPGTRLLVL.

CDR3 nucleotide sequence: TGTGCCAGCAACCTCCTCCCAGGGCTAGCATACAATGAGCAGTTCTTC. This encodes CASNLLPGLAYNEQFF. This chain uses TRBV11-2 with TRBJ2-1; either TRBD1 or TRBD2 may fit D (5 bases each). The CDR3 is 16 residues long. Germline V lookup: CDR1 SGHAT, CDR2 FQNNGV. Trimming pared 7 bases from V and 4 bases from J, leaving 20 bases between.

The V gene is TRBV5-4, the J gene TRBJ1-4; perhaps TRBD1 as D (5 bases). The CDR3 sequence is 16 residues long. The germline V gene has CDR1 SGHNT and CDR2 YYREEE (reference sequence). V lost 3 bases to trimming and J lost 8 bases, with 20 bases between them. The CDR3 DNA sequence: TGTGCCAGCAGCTCCCGGAATAGGGCAGGGCAAGAAAAACTGTTTTTT. It codes for CASSSRNRAGQEKLFF.

The chain uses TRBV27 and TRBJ2-1; a weak D match, TRBD2 (6 bases). The germline V gene has CDR1 MNHEY and CDR2 SMNVEV (reference sequence). The V and J ends lost 5 bases and 0 bases respectively, with 14 bases between them. The CDR3 is 16 amino acids. The CDR3 protein is CASSILLARSYNEQFF. The CDR3 DNA sequence: TGTGCCAGCAGTATCCTACTAGCCCGCTCCTACAATGAGCAGTTCTTC.

The V call is TRBV6-1, the J call TRBJ1-5; D is undetermined. CDR1 MNHNS and CDR2 SASEGT come from the germline V gene. V dropped 0 bases and J dropped 4 bases, with 13 bases sitting between them. The CDR3 is made up of 16 amino acids. DNA for the CDR3: TGTGCCAGCAGTGAAGCGGCGGCCCTACAGAATCAGCCCCAGCATTTT. Amino acids: CASSEAAALQNQPQHF.

V gene TRBV28 combines with J gene TRBJ1-5; 8 nucleotides line up with TRBD1. With 1 base clipped from V and 1 base from J, the junction kept 3 bases outside the gene matches. This CDR3 contains 16 residues. Per germline, CDR1 MDHEN and CDR2 SYDVKM. Here the CDR3 DNA reads TGTGCCAGCAGTTTATTGGGGACAGGCAGCAATCAGCCCCAGCATTTT. It specifies CASSLLGTGSNQPQHF.

This chain joins TRBV15 and TRBJ1-4; D call uncertain. The CDR3 covers 15 residues. V lost 8 bases, J lost 6 bases, and 19 bases lay in between. CDR1 is LNHNV and CDR2 is YYDKDF in the germline V gene (reference sequence). Written as DNA, the CDR3 is TGTGCCACCTCGCGAACCGGGTTCTCAGATGAAAAACTGTTTTTT. It is translated as CATSRTGFSDEKLFF.